Below are 2 T cell receptor beta chains sequenced from a single sample in a study of T cells in Graves' hyperthyroidism and ophthalmopathy. From RNA transcripts, TCR beta CDR3 regions were amplified. First-round RT-PCR targeting the TCR CDR3 was performed with the HTBI primer set. TCRdb re-analysed the multiplex PCR reads in MiXCR, keeping a single row per CDR3 protein. The sample carries a few hundred thousand distinct CDR3 sequences, roughly 18% recorded once. Sequences were obtained from blood. The receptor source for this set is a man aged 18 to 30 with Graves' ophthalmopathy.

This clonotype was seen a handful of times. The rearrangement uses TRBV27 and TRBJ2-2, with TRBD2 matching 10 bases. This CDR3 is 17 amino acids long. Germline CDR1 reads MNHEY; CDR2 reads SMNVEV (reference sequence). Unmatched junction bases numbered 4, after V lost 3 bases and J lost 0 bases. The CDR3 protein is CASSFITSGANTGELFF. The CDR3 region has the DNA TGTGCCAGCAGTTTCATCACTAGCGGGGCGAACACCGGGGAGCTGTTTTTT.

The gene calls are TRBV7-9 and TRBJ2-1; 8 bases line up with TRBD1. With V trimmed by 5 bases and J by 6 bases, 9 bases remained unmatched. The CDR3 has 15 amino acids. The V gene's germline CDR1 is SEHNR and CDR2 FQNEAQ (reference sequence). This chain's CDR3 is CASSPPGGRGNEQFF. The CDR3 nucleotides read TGTGCCAGCAGCCCTCCAGGGGGCCGGGGCAATGAGCAGTTCTTC.